These T cell receptor beta chains were read from a single sample in a study of cytomegalovirus exposure and HLA in healthy donors. TCRdb's copy holds only in-frame clones and misses some; the assay was immunoSEQ multiplex PCR. The table shows 150,000 to 200,000 clones, with more than 80% occurring only once. The specimen sequenced was PBMCs. The receptors stem from a young man in good health and CMV-seropositive. CDR3s include the opening cysteine and the closing phenylalanine or tryptophan. D genes are given only for firm matches. Size is stated for part of the rows, as once, few or many counts, or as a class when the clone is expanded.

>TRBD2|TRBJ2-7|TRBV6-1|NA
TGTGCCAGCAGCGCCGGGACTAGCTTCTACGAGCAGTACTTC
CASSAGTSFYEQYF
>TRBD1|TRBJ2-7|TRBV19|few
TGTGCCAGTACCTCGACAGGGCACTCCTACGAGCAGTACTTC
CASTSTGHSYEQYF
>NA|TRBJ2-7|TRBV9|NA
TGTGCCAGCAGCCGACTCGGCGACTACGAGCAGTACTTC
CASSRLGDYEQYF
>TRBD1|TRBJ1-4|TRBV14|NA
TGTGCCAGCAGCCAACCAGGGGGAGCTGAAAAACTGTTTTTT
CASSQPGGAEKLFF
>TRBD1|TRBJ2-7|TRBV4-1|few
TGCGCCAGCAGCCAGCCCAGGACAGGGACCCGTGAGCAGTACTTC
CASSQPRTGTREQYF
>TRBD1|TRBJ2-5|TRBV7-2|NA
TGTGCCAGCAGCTACCCGATATCTAGTGGACAGGGGGCGAGGGAGACCCAGTACTTC
CASSYPISSGQGARETQYF
>NA|TRBJ2-7|TRBV13|NA
TGTGCCAGCAGCTCCCGACAGGTACTCTACGAGCAGTACTTC
CASSSRQVLYEQYF
>TRBD2|TRBJ2-7|TRBV5-6|NA
TGTGCCAGCAGCTTGGGACTAGCCATCTACGAGCAGTACTTC
CASSLGLAIYEQYF
>NA|TRBJ2-2|TRBV7-3|many
TGTGCCAGCAGCTTAGTACTCAACACCGGGGAGCTGTTTTTT
CASSLVLNTGELFF
>TRBD1|TRBJ1-3|TRBV9|NA
TGTGCCAGCGGACCGGGACAGGGCTTTGGAAACACCATATATTTT
CASGPGQGFGNTIYF
>TRBD2|TRBJ2-3|TRBV30|NA
TGTGCCTGGAGTGGGACTAGCGGGAGCACAGATACGCAGTATTTT
CAWSGTSGSTDTQYF
>TRBD2|TRBJ2-7|TRBV7-2|NA
TGTGCCAGCAGTCCTCAGGGACTAGCCTACGAGCAGTACTTC
CASSPQGLAYEQYF
>TRBD2|TRBJ2-3|TRBV9|once
TGTGCCAGCAGCGTCAGACTAGCGGGAGATACGCAGTATTTT
CASSVRLAGDTQYF
>TRBD1|TRBJ1-2|TRBV9|NA
TGTGCCAGCAGGGGGACAGATGGCTACACCTTC
CASRGTDGYTF
>TRBD1|TRBJ2-2|TRBV2|NA
TGTGCCAGCCTCCGGGACAGGGCCGCCGGGGAGCTGTTTTTT
CASLRDRAAGELFF
>NA|TRBJ1-1|TRBV28|NA
TGTGCCAGCAGTTTAACACCGCCCACTGAAGCTTTCTTT
CASSLTPPTEAFF
>TRBD2|TRBJ2-7|TRBV4-2|NA
TGTGCCAGCAGCCTACGTAGCGGGGCCCCGTACGAGCAGTACTTC
CASSLRSGAPYEQYF
>NA|TRBJ1-1|TRBV7-2|few
TGTGCCAGCAGCTCCAGGGTGGGCACTGAAGCTTTCTTT
CASSSRVGTEAFF
>TRBD2|TRBJ2-1|TRBV9|NA
TGTGCCAGCAGCGAGACTAGCGGGAGCGACGGTGAGCAGTTCTTC
CASSETSGSDGEQFF
>NA|TRBJ1-1|TRBV5-6|NA
TGTGCCAGCAGCGGCCCTTTGGTCACTGAAGCTTTCTTT
CASSGPLVTEAFF
>TRBD2|TRBJ2-1|TRBV7-2|NA
TGTGCCAGCAGCCTACCGGGACTAGCGGGAGGCCCCAATGAGCAGTTCTTC
CASSLPGLAGGPNEQFF
>TRBD2|TRBJ2-7|TRBV7-2|NA
TGTGCCATCCAGACTAGCGGGAGCGTTTACGAGCAGTACTTC
CAIQTSGSVYEQYF
>NA|TRBJ2-3|TRBV4-3|NA
TGCGCCAGCAGCCAGAACAGGGTATCAGATACGCAGTATTTT
CASSQNRVSDTQYF
>TRBD2|TRBJ2-2|TRBV7-2|NA
TGTGCCAGCAGCCCTAACCTTATGGGAGGGCCTGTGACCGGGGAGCTGTTTTTT
CASSPNLMGGPVTGELFF
>TRBD2|TRBJ2-4|TRBV5-1|NA
TGCGCCAGCACCGATAGCGGGACAGCCAAAAACATTCAGTACTTC
CASTDSGTAKNIQYF
>NA|TRBJ2-7|TRBV29-1|NA
TGCAGCGTTGGCCGGGACAAAGCCTACGAGCAGTACTTC
CSVGRDKAYEQYF
>TRBD1|TRBJ2-7|TRBV27|once
TGTGCCAGCAGTTTAGGACAGGGGCTCTCCTACGAGCAGTACTTC
CASSLGQGLSYEQYF
>NA|TRBJ2-7|TRBV7-6|few
TGTGCCAGCAGTCGGGCCAGGGGTGGGACCTACGAGCAGTACTTC
CASSRARGGTYEQYF
>TRBD1|TRBJ2-7|TRBV30|NA
TGTGCCTGGAGTACAGGGGCAATCTACGAGCAGTACTTC
CAWSTGAIYEQYF
>NA|TRBJ2-7|TRBV5-1|NA
TGCGCCAGCAGCCGGGACTCACTCTCCTACGAGCAGTACTTC
CASSRDSLSYEQYF
>TRBD2|TRBJ2-5|TRBV11-3|NA
TGTGCCAGCAGCCTTAGGGGGGGAGGGACGACTAGCGGCGCTAAAGAGACCCAGTACTTC
CASSLRGGGTTSGAKETQYF
>TRBD2|TRBJ2-7|TRBV19|NA
TGTGCGCGGGGGACCTACGAGCAGTACTTC
CARGTYEQYF
>NA|TRBJ2-3|TRBV23-1|NA
TGCGCCAGCAGTCCACCAGGCCCCTCAGGGGATACGCAGTATTTT
CASSPPGPSGDTQYF
>NA|TRBJ2-7|TRBV4-3|NA
TGCGCCAGCAGCCAAGAAGGAGTAGCGGAAGAGCAGTACTTC
CASSQEGVAEEQYF
>TRBD1|TRBJ2-7|TRBV5-1|NA
TGCGCCAGCTTCCCCGGGACAGGGCTGACCTACGAGCAGTACTTC
CASFPGTGLTYEQYF
>TRBD2|TRBJ2-3|TRBV27|NA
TGTGCCAGCAGCCGAAGATCGCTAGCGGCAGATACGCAGTATTTT
CASSRRSLAADTQYF
>NA|TRBJ2-7|TRBV4-2|NA
TGTGCCAGCAGCCACGGTCCTGACTACGAGCAGTACTTC
CASSHGPDYEQYF
>NA|TRBJ1-2|TRBV28|NA
TGTGCCAGCAGATTGACAGGAGCTAACTATGGCTACACCTTC
CASRLTGANYGYTF
>TRBD1|TRBJ2-7|TRBV5-1|NA
TGCGCCAGCAGCCCCCGACAGGGGCCGGGGGAGCAGTACTTC
CASSPRQGPGEQYF
>NA|TRBJ2-3|TRBV18|NA
TGTGCCAGCTCATCCGGGTCCGAGGGAGATACGCAGTATTTT
CASSSGSEGDTQYF
>NA|TRBJ2-5|TRBV9|NA
TGTGCCAGCAGCGTAGCGGGGGGCGGGGGCCCAGAGACCCAGTACTTC
CASSVAGGGGPETQYF
>NA|TRBJ1-5|TRBV7-8|NA
TGTGCCAGCAGCTCCACAGGGAGGGAAAATCAGCCCCAGCATTTT
CASSSTGRENQPQHF
>NA|TRBJ2-6|TRBV28|NA
TGTGCCAGCGACAGCTCTGGGGCCAACGTCCTGACTTTC
CASDSSGANVLTF
>NA|TRBJ2-3|TRBV6-1|NA
TGTGCCAGTTACGCGGGACAGCTCACAGATACGCAGTATTTT
CASYAGQLTDTQYF
>NA|TRBJ2-2|TRBV20-1|NA
TGCAGTGCCTGGAGGGGGGAGCTGTTTTTT
CSAWRGELFF
>NA|TRBJ2-5|TRBV7-9|NA
TGTGCCATCAGGCCCCGGGGCCAAGAGACCCAGTACTTC
CAIRPRGQETQYF
>NA|TRBJ2-7|TRBV28|NA
TGTGCCAGCAGTCCCGGGACCTACGAGCAGTACTTC
CASSPGTYEQYF
>NA|TRBJ2-7|TRBV5-4|NA
TGTGCCAGCAGCTTGGCCACAGCTAATCCCAACGAGCAGTACTTC
CASSLATANPNEQYF